The subject of this entry is one T cell receptor (beta chain). Its antigen remains unidentified. Separate cDNA molecules each had unique molecular identifiers attached to them. Each CDR3 protein gets one entry after TCRdb re-called the 5' RACE reads with MiXCR. The sample has approximately 42,000 distinct CDR3 sequences, 5.5% to 6.5% seen once. This entry belongs to a study of early T cells in non-severe SARS-CoV-2 infection. The CDR3 totals 13 residues. CDR1 is SGHRS, CDR2 YFSETQ, per germline. V lost 5 bases and J 3 bases, leaving 8 bases between the germline ends. Study-wide results and limits: Anti-spike CD8 responses were favored in VDJdb matching, and private and CD4 specificities were missed.

The receptor was derived from an adult who was a healthcare worker with PCR-confirmed SARS-CoV-2 infection or an uninfected control (not recorded which). Sequenced sample: whole blood. This rearrangement joins TRBV5-1 to TRBJ2-2; no clear D gene. This chain's CDR3 is CASRADDTGELFF. The CDR3 coding sequence is TGCGCCAGCAGGGCGGACGACACCGGGGAGCTGTTTTTT.